This record looks at one TCR beta chain sequence and its context. Trimming at V came to 3 bases and at J to 1 base, leaving 5 bases not matched to a gene. Germline V gives CDR1 MNHEY, CDR2 SMNVEV (reference sequence). This CDR3 spans 15 amino acids. Original handling: Amplification with reference gene primers provided the estimates of nucleated cell counts. Some clones are missing from TCRdb's copy, which holds only in-frame ones; the method was immunoSEQ multiplex PCR. Clonal size and the V and J genes are those of that table, whereas D and trimming came from the DNA. The sample records around 310,000 clones, 85% to 90% being singletons. These data originate in a study of blood T cell repertoires in COVID-19. The wider study: The cDNA or gDNA used as material had been derived from T cells, B-cell-depleted T cells, or PBMCs.

Source material: peripheral blood. The chain joins TRBV27 to TRBJ1-1, with 7 nucleotides matching TRBD1. This TCR was recovered from a woman between 35 and 50 years old with COVID-19, enrolled during active disease. The CDR3 region is CASSFGTATNTEAFF. Written as DNA, the CDR3 is TGTGCCAGCAGTTTTGGGACAGCGACGAACACTGAAGCTTTCTTT.